The present T cell receptor beta chain was sequenced within a study of PD-1 blockade in mismatch repair-deficient tumors. Assay: immunoSEQ multiplex PCR; the TCRdb copy retains only in-frame clones and omits some. The table has roughly 14,000 clones, around 86% seen once. There are 13 residues in the CDR3. Per germline, CDR1 LNHNV and CDR2 YYDKDF (reference sequence). V shed 4 bases and J shed 5 bases, with 11 bases lying between them. The time point: identical roughly 11-day culture without peptide (control). All patients were mismatch repair deficient, assessed by either PCR or immunohistochemistry. A few pembrolizumab responders had their TCRs sequenced. For this clone: Antigen: not known.

The sample in question was cells cultured in vitro, obtained from a patient treated with pembrolizumab. The V call is TRBV15, the J call TRBJ1-1; D unresolved. The TCR comes from an adult with mismatch repair-deficient cancer. This chain's CDR3 is CATSIRGSTEAFF. The CDR3 DNA follows: TGTGCCACCAGCATCCGGGGTAGTACTGAAGCTTTCTTT. The complete variable domain, with remaining parts taken from reference TRBV15 and TRBJ1-1, reads DAMVIQNPRYQVTQFGKPVTLSCSQTLNHNVMYWYQQKSSQAPKLLFHYYDKDFNNEADTPDNFQSRRPNTSFCFLDIRSPGLGDTAMYLCATSIRGSTEAFFGQGTRLTVV.